These T cell receptor beta chains were read from a single sample in a study of blood T cell repertoires in COVID-19. Libraries were prepared by immunoSEQ multiplex PCR; TCRdb keeps only in-frame clonotypes and omits some of them. Of around 300,000 clones listed, around 90% are singletons. The sample comprised PBMCs or T cells enriched from blood (not recorded which). Receptor source: a woman between 18 and 29 years old with acute COVID-19. Both conserved end residues are part of each CDR3. Clone sizes are given selectively: once, few, many, or a class where the clone is expanded.

V,J,length,size,CDR3
TRBV6-6,TRBJ2-7,14,-,CASRGQGVPYEQYF
TRBV6-5,TRBJ2-7,14,-,CASSYAGSSYEQYF
TRBV5-6,TRBJ1-6,12,-,CASSLISSPLHF
TRBV18,TRBJ2-5,13,-,CASSPTGGQTQYF
TRBV11-1,TRBJ2-2,15,many,CASNSRAGSTGELFF
TRBV7-3,TRBJ1-2,17,-,CASSLRGTGGLDYGYTF
TRBV14,TRBJ1-3,16,-,CASSQDIGRAGNTIYF
TRBV11-2,TRBJ2-2,14,-,CASSLETDTGELFF
TRBV6-5,TRBJ2-7,15,-,CASTERGDRGYEQYF
TRBV6-5,TRBJ1-2,13,-,CASRRDSNYGYTF
TRBV5-1,TRBJ2-7,12,-,CASSSSEVEQYF
TRBV9,-,12,-,CASGRGGYEQYF
TRBV5-1,TRBJ1-2,14,-,CASSGPSGLRSYTF
TRBV3-1/TRBV3-2,TRBJ2-5,16,-,CASSPGLAGGQETQYF
TRBV7-8,TRBJ2-3,16,-,CASSLVLALGTDTQYF
TRBV7-9,TRBJ1-1,15,-,CASSVGGGENTEAFF
TRBV28,TRBJ2-7,15,-,CASSTSGANSYEQYF
TRBV10-1,TRBJ2-3,13,-,CASSQQSTDTQYF
TRBV11-2,TRBJ2-1,15,-,CASSRLAGSYNEQFF
TRBV4-1,TRBJ1-3,13,-,CASSENRENTIYF
TRBV4-1,TRBJ1-2,14,-,CASSQDPTGGGYTF
TRBV7-9,TRBJ1-1,15,-,CASSLVDRVGTEAFF
TRBV5-1,TRBJ1-4,14,-,CASSEVSTNEKLFF
TRBV28,TRBJ2-7,15,-,CASSAPEAWNYEQYF
TRBV5-1,TRBJ1-6,15,-,CASSLEGGDNSPLHF
TRBV5-6,TRBJ2-2,15,-,CASSLGFRDTGELFF
TRBV7-2,TRBJ1-3,14,few,CASSLGGGGRGPSF
TRBV19,TRBJ1-5,15,-,CASSREVGSYQPQHF
TRBV11-1,TRBJ1-5,13,-,CASSLDYSKPQHF
TRBV19,TRBJ1-3,14,-,CASSTGLSGNTIYF
TRBV6-6,TRBJ2-5,14,-,CASSPRQVGETQYF
TRBV5-6,TRBJ2-1,17,-,CASSLAASGSSYNEQFF
TRBV27,TRBJ2-3,14,-,CASSPPGETDTQYF
TRBV11-2,TRBJ2-7,12,-,CASSSSLYEQYF
TRBV30,TRBJ2-1,12,-,CAWSGSDGEQFF
TRBV29-1,TRBJ1-4,14,-,CSVVDGQGDEKLFF
TRBV11-3,TRBJ1-3,15,-,CASSGTFLSGNTIYF
TRBV11-2,TRBJ1-6,15,-,CASSLEAGSLSPLHF
TRBV9,TRBJ1-2,17,few,CASSVGGVDGGTASYTF
TRBV27,TRBJ1-4,16,-,CASSARGIATNEKLFF
TRBV27,TRBJ2-5,17,-,CASSLLPTQGGRETQYF
TRBV30,TRBJ1-1,11,-,CAWTLQGFAFF
TRBV19,TRBJ2-7,15,-,CASRHTGTVSYEQYF
TRBV5-4,TRBJ2-7,17,-,CASQGSRDRGGAYEQYF
TRBV18,TRBJ1-1,18,-,CASSQNPPGTGGNTEAFF
TRBV9,TRBJ1-5,15,-,CASSVAREGNQPQHF
TRBV4-2,TRBJ1-1,15,-,CASSRQGAQDTEAFF
TRBV19,TRBJ1-1,12,-,CASRLRGEEAFF
TRBV27,TRBJ1-1,14,-,CASSLSEASTEAFF
TRBV29-1,TRBJ1-4,14,-,CSVPTGESNEKLFF
TRBV28,TRBJ2-7,16,-,CASSLGLSSGYYEQYF
TRBV19,TRBJ2-7,15,-,CASSIVGSSSYEQYF